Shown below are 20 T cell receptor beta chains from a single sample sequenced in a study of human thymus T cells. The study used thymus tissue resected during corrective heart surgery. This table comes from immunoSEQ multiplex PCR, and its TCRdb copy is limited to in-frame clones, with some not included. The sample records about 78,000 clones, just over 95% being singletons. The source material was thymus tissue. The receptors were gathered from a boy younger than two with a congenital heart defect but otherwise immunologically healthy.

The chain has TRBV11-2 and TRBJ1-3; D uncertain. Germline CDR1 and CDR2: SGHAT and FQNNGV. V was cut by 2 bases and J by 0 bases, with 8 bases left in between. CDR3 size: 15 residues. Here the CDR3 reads CASSLNPVSGNTIYF. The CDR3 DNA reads TGTGCCAGCAGCTTAAATCCGGTCTCTGGAAACACCATATATTTT.

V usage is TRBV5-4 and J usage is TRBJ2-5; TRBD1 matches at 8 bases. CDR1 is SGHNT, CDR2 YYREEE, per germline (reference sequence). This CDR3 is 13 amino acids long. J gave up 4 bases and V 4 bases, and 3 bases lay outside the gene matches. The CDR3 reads CASSRDRGETQYF. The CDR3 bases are TGTGCCAGCAGCAGAGACAGGGGAGAGACCCAGTACTTC.

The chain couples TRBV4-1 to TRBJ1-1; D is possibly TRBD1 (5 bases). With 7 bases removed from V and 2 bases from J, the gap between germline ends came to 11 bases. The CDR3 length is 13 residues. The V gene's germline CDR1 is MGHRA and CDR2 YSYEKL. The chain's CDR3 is CASTPGQNTEAFF. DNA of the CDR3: TGCGCCAGCACCCCCGGACAAAACACTGAAGCTTTCTTT.

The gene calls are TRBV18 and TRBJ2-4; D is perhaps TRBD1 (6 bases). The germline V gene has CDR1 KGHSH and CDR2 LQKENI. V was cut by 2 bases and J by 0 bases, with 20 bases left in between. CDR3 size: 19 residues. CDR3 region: CASSPFETGHKLAKNIQYF. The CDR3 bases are TGTGCCAGCTCACCATTTGAGACAGGACATAAACTAGCCAAAAACATTCAGTACTTC.

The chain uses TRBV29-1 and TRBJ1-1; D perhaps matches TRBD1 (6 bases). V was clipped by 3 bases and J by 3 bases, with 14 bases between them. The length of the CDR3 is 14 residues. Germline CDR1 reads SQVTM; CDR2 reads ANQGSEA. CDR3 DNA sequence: TGCAGCGTTGAGGTGCAAACAGGGTACACTGAAGCTTTCTTT. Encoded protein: CSVEVQTGYTEAFF. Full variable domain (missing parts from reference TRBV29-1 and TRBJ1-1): SAVISQKPSRDICQRGTSLTIQCQVDSQVTMMFWYRQQPGQSLTLIATANQGSEATYESGFVIDKFPISRPNLTFSTLTVSNMSPEDSSIYLCSVEVQTGYTEAFFGQGTRLTVV.

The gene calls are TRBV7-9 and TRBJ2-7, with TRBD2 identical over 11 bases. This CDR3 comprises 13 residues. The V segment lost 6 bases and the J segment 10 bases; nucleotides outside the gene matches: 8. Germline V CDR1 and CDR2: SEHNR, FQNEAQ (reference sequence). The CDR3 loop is CASRAGTSGIQYF. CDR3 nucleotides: TGTGCCAGCAGAGCCGGGACTAGCGGTATTCAGTACTTC.

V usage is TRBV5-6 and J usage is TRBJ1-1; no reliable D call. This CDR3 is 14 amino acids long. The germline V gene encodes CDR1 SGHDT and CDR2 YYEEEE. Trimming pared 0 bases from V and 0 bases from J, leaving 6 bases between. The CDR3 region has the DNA TGTGCCAGCAGCTTGGAGTCGGTGAACACTGAAGCTTTCTTT. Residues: CASSLESVNTEAFF.

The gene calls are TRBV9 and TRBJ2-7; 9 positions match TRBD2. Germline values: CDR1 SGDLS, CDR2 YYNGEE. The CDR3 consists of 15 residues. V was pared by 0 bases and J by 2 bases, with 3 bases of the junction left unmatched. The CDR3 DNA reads TGTGCCAGCAGCGTAGGCCTAGCGGGGCCCTACGAGCAGTACTTC. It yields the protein CASSVGLAGPYEQYF. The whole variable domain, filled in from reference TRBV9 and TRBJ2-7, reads DSGVTQTPKHLITATGQRVTLRCSPRSGDLSVYWYQQSLDQGLQFLIQYYNGEERAKGNILERFSAQQFPDLHSELNLSSLELGDSALYFCASSVGLAGPYEQYFGPGTRLTVT.

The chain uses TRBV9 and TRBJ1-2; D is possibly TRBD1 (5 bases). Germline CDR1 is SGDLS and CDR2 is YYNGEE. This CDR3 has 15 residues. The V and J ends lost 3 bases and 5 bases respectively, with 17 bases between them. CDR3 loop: CASSGDAWSLYGYTF. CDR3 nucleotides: TGTGCCAGCAGCGGGGACGCCTGGTCCCTGTATGGCTACACCTTC.

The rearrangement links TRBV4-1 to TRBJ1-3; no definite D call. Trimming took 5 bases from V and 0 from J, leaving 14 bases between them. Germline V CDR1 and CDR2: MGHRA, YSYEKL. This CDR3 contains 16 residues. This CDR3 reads CASSNKLTFSGNTIYF. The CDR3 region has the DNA TGCGCCAGCAGCAACAAGCTGACGTTCTCTGGAAACACCATATATTTT.

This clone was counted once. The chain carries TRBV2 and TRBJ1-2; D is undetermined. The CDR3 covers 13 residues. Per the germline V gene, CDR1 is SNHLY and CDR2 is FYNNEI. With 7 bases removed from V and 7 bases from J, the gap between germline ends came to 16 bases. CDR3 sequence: CASILLPPGGYTF. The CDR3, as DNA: TGTGCCAGCATCTTACTCCCTCCGGGTGGCTACACCTTC.

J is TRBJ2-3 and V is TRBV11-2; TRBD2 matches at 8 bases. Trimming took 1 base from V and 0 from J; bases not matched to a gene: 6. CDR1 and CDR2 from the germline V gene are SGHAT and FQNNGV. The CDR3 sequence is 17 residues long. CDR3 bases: TGTGCCAGCAGCTTAGTCAATAGCGGGAACAGCACAGATACGCAGTATTTT. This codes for CASSLVNSGNSTDTQYF.

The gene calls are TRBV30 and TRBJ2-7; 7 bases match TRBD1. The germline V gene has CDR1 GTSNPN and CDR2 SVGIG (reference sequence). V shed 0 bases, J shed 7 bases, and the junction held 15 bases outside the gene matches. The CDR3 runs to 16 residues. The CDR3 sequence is CAWSVNPGQLSGEQYF. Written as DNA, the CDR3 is TGTGCCTGGAGTGTTAACCCGGGACAGTTATCAGGAGAGCAGTACTTC.

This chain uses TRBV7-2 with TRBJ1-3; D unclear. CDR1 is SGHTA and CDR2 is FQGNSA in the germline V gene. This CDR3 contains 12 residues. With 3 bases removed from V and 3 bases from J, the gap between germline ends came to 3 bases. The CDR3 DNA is TGTGCCAGCAGCTTCCGTGGAAACACCATATATTTT. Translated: CASSFRGNTIYF.

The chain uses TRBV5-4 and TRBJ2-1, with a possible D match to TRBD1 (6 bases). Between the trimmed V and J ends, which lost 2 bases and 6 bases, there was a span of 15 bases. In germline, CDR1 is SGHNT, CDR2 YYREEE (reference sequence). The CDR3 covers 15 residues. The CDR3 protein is CASSLTGIWGNEQFF. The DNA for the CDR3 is TGTGCCAGCAGCTTAACAGGGATTTGGGGCAATGAGCAGTTCTTC.

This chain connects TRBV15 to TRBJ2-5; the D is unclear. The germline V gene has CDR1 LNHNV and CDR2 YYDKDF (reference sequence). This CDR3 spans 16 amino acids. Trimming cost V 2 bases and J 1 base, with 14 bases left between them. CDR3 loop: CATSRPQGPGQETQYF. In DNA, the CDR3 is TGTGCCACCAGCAGACCTCAAGGGCCCGGCCAAGAGACCCAGTACTTC. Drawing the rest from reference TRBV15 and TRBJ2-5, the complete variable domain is DAMVIQNPRYQVTQFGKPVTLSCSQTLNHNVMYWYQQKSSQAPKLLFHYYDKDFNNEADTPDNFQSRRPNTSFCFLDIRSPGLGDTAMYLCATSRPQGPGQETQYFGPGTRLLVL.

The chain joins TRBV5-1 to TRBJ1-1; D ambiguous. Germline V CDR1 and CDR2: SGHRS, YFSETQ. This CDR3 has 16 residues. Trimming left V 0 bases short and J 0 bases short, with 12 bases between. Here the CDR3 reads CASSLAADTLNTEAFF. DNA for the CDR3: TGCGCCAGCAGCTTGGCGGCAGACACCCTGAACACTGAAGCTTTCTTT.

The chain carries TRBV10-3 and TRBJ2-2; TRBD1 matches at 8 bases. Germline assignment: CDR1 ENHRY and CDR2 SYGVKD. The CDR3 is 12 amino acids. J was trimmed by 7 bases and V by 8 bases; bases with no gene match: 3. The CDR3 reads CAIAQGDGELFF. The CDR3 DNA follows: TGTGCCATCGCACAGGGGGACGGGGAGCTGTTTTTT.

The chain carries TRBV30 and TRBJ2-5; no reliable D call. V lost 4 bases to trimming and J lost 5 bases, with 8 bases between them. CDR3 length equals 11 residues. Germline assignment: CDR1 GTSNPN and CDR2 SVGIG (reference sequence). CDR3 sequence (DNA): TGTGCCTGGAAGTTGGGGGAGACCCAGTACTTC. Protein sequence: CAWKLGETQYF.

This CDR3 is CASSVRDRTLNTEAFF. The CDR3 DNA sequence: TGTGCCAGCAGTGTAAGGGACAGAACTTTGAACACTGAAGCTTTCTTT. V gene TRBV6-1 combines with J gene TRBJ1-1; 7 nucleotides align to TRBD1. V shed 4 bases, J shed 0 bases, and the junction held 8 bases outside the gene matches. This CDR3 comprises 16 residues. From germline, CDR1 is MNHNS and CDR2 SASEGT.